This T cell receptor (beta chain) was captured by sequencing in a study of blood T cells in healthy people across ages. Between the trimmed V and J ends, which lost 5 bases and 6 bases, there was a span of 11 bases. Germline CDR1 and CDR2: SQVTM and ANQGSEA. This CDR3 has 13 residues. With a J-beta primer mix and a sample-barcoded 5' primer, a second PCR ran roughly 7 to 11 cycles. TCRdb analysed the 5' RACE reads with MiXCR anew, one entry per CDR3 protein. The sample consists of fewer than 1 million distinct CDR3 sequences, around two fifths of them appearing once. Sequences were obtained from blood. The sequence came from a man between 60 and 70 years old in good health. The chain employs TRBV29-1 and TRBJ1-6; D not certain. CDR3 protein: CSVTTEINSPLHF. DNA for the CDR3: TGCAGCGTTACCACAGAAATTAATTCACCCCTCCACTTT.